A selection of T cell receptor beta chains follows, all from one sample in a study of OX40 agonist ivuxolimab in advanced cancers. Clones were sequenced by immunoSEQ multiplex PCR, and TCRdb holds only the in-frame ones, with some missing. The sample has 45,000 to 55,000 clones; approximately 80% are singletons. The sample was CD4+ or CD8+ T cells sorted from blood, taken in a trial of the OX40 agonist ivuxolimab. These receptors were obtained from an adult with an advanced solid tumor such as melanoma, head and neck, liver or kidney cancer. Both conserved end residues are part of each CDR3. A D gene is named only where the DNA matches it firmly. The listing skips clone size in some rows; elsewhere it reads once, few, many or a size class.

v_gene	d_gene	abundance	j_gene	CDR3aa	CDR3nt
TRBV2	.	.	TRBJ2-2	CASTSKPNTGELFF	TGTGCCAGCACCAGTAAACCGAACACCGGGGAGCTGTTTTTT
TRBV19	.	.	TRBJ2-7	CASSIYQGGTYEQYF	TGTGCCAGTAGTATTTATCAGGGGGGGACCTACGAGCAGTACTTC
TRBV6-5	.	.	TRBJ2-5	CASSYSETQYF	TGTGCCAGCAGTTATTCGGAGACCCAGTACTTC
TRBV6-1	.	.	TRBJ2-6	CASSETVGANVLTF	TGTGCCAGCAGTGAGACGGTGGGGGCCAACGTCCTGACTTTC
TRBV5-1	TRBD1	.	TRBJ1-2	CASSLGTGDGYTF	TGCGCCAGCAGCTTAGGGACAGGTGATGGCTACACCTTC
TRBV30	.	once	TRBJ2-3	CAWEWPGSSKVSDTQYF	TGTGCCTGGGAGTGGCCTGGGTCGAGTAAGGTGTCGGATACGCAGTATTTT
TRBV9	TRBD1	.	TRBJ1-2	CASSLQGDYGYTF	TGTGCCAGCAGCCTCCAGGGGGACTATGGCTACACCTTC
TRBV6-5	.	.	TRBJ2-1	CASSYSQTANEQFF	TGTGCCAGCAGTTACTCGCAAACGGCCAATGAGCAGTTCTTC
TRBV9	.	.	TRBJ2-7	CASSVAPLYEQYF	TGTGCCAGCAGCGTAGCCCCCCTCTACGAGCAGTACTTC
TRBV10-1	TRBD1	.	TRBJ1-1	CASTAGQGASEAFF	TGCGCCAGCACCGCGGGACAGGGGGCTTCTGAAGCTTTCTTT
TRBV27	.	.	TRBJ1-1	CASRVNTEAFF	TGTGCCAGCAGGGTGAACACTGAAGCTTTCTTT
TRBV5-4	TRBD1	.	TRBJ2-1	CASSRAGTAYNEQFF	TGTGCCAGCAGCCGAGCCGGGACAGCATACAATGAGCAGTTCTTC
TRBV7-9	TRBD1	once	TRBJ2-1	CASSSTGGETYNEQFF	TGTGCCAGCAGCTCCACAGGGGGCGAAACCTACAATGAGCAGTTCTTC
TRBV29-1	.	.	TRBJ2-1	CSVPWRGLNEQFF	TGCAGCGTCCCGTGGAGGGGCCTAAATGAGCAGTTCTTC
TRBV5-6	.	.	TRBJ1-2	CASSLRELPNYGYTF	TGTGCCAGCAGCTTAAGGGAGCTGCCTAACTATGGCTACACCTTC
TRBV5-6	TRBD2	.	TRBJ2-1	CASSLRGIEQFF	TGTGCCAGCAGCCTGCGGGGGATTGAGCAGTTCTTC
TRBV7-6	.	.	TRBJ2-7	CASSENRQAYEQYF	TGTGCCAGCAGCGAAAACCGGCAGGCTTACGAGCAGTACTTC
TRBV30	TRBD2	.	TRBJ2-7	CAWSVLREDHYEQYF	TGTGCCTGGAGTGTACTTCGGGAGGACCACTACGAGCAGTACTTC
TRBV30	.	.	TRBJ2-7	CAWRRQAAYEQYF	TGTGCCTGGAGGAGACAGGCGGCTTACGAGCAGTACTTC
TRBV6-5	.	.	TRBJ2-1	CASSYSGGRNEQFF	TGTGCCAGCAGTTACTCCGGGGGGCGCAATGAGCAGTTCTTC
TRBV7-8	.	once	TRBJ2-7	CASSLPGTGSYEQYF	TGTGCCAGCAGCCTTCCTGGGACGGGCTCCTACGAGCAGTACTTC
TRBV4-1	TRBD1	.	TRBJ2-1	CASADQGAFGEQFF	TGCGCCAGCGCCGACCAGGGGGCCTTCGGTGAGCAGTTCTTC
TRBV6-5	.	.	TRBJ1-1	CASSYSAPPEAFF	TGTGCCAGCAGTTACTCGGCCCCTCCGGAAGCTTTCTTT
TRBV27	.	.	TRBJ1-6	CASLLRDILSYNSPLHF	TGTGCCAGCCTGCTCCGGGACATCCTCTCCTATAATTCACCCCTCCACTTT
TRBV29-1	TRBD1	few	TRBJ2-7	CSAKFPGQGYYEQYF	TGCAGCGCCAAATTCCCGGGACAGGGCTATTACGAGCAGTACTTC
TRBV10-1	.	.	TRBJ2-1	CASSSVGSFDEQFF	TGCGCCAGCAGCTCAGTCGGGAGTTTCGATGAGCAGTTCTTC
TRBV6-5	.	.	TRBJ2-1	CASSYSVDEQFF	TGTGCCAGCAGTTACTCTGTCGATGAGCAGTTCTTC
TRBV29-1	.	.	TRBJ2-1	CSVCLASHNEQFF	TGCAGCGTTTGCCTAGCTTCCCACAATGAGCAGTTCTTC
TRBV4-3	.	.	TRBJ2-1	CASTTASEQFF	TGCGCCAGCACCACTGCCAGCGAGCAGTTCTTC
TRBV6-1	.	once	TRBJ2-3	CASKVKGTDTQYF	TGTGCCAGCAAAGTAAAGGGCACAGATACGCAGTATTTT
TRBV4-1	.	.	TRBJ2-2	CASSQTGGVGGELFF	TGCGCCAGCAGCCAAACAGGGGGGGTTGGCGGGGAGCTGTTTTTT
TRBV6-1	.	.	TRBJ2-1	CASTSYNEQFF	TGTGCCAGCACCTCTTACAATGAGCAGTTCTTC
TRBV7-8	.	.	TRBJ1-3	CASSFTGAGNTIYF	TGTGCCAGCAGCTTTACAGGTGCTGGAAACACCATATATTTT
TRBV7-8	.	.	TRBJ1-2	CASSLDTKFGYTF	TGTGCCAGCAGCTTAGACACAAAGTTTGGCTACACCTTC
TRBV4-2	.	.	TRBJ2-1	CASSQERANLYNEQFF	TGTGCCAGCAGCCAAGAGAGGGCCAACCTTTACAATGAGCAGTTCTTC
TRBV27	TRBD2	.	TRBJ2-5	CASSLGRGGETQYF	TGTGCCAGCAGTTTAGGGAGGGGCGGGGAGACCCAGTACTTC
TRBV28	TRBD1	.	TRBJ2-3	CASSFYEDRGPDTQYF	TGTGCCAGCAGTTTCTATGAGGACAGGGGCCCAGATACGCAGTATTTT
TRBV2	TRBD1	few	TRBJ2-2	CASLNLDRAGAELFF	TGTGCCAGCCTTAATCTGGACAGGGCAGGAGCGGAGCTGTTTTTT
TRBV5-6	.	.	TRBJ1-1	CASSLFAGINTEAFF	TGTGCCAGCAGCTTGTTTGCAGGGATTAACACTGAAGCTTTCTTT
TRBV19	.	.	TRBJ1-2	CASSILADVTHATAGPINYGYTF	TGTGCCAGTAGTATTCTTGCCGACGTAACCCACGCTACAGCTGGGCCTATTAATTATGGCTACACCTTC
TRBV7-2	TRBD2	.	TRBJ2-1	CASSFGLAGESYNEQFF	TGTGCCAGCAGCTTTGGACTAGCGGGAGAATCCTACAATGAGCAGTTCTTC
TRBV4-2	.	.	TRBJ2-1	CASSPIGRGGSYNEQFF	TGTGCCAGCAGCCCCATCGGGCGGGGTGGGTCCTACAATGAGCAGTTCTTC
TRBV4-1	.	.	TRBJ2-1	CASSQEDTGPPEFF	TGCGCCAGCAGCCAAGAGGACACGGGACCCCCAGAGTTCTTC
TRBV4-1	.	.	TRBJ2-2	CASSQEVRGELFF	TGCGCCAGCAGCCAAGAGGTCCGTGGGGAGCTGTTTTTT